This TCR beta chain emerged from a study of tumor-infiltrating lymphocytes in primary liver carcinoma. CDR1 is SGHTA, CDR2 FQGNSA, per germline. The CDR3 extends over 18 amino acids. Trimming cost V 5 bases and J 2 bases; bases outside gene matches: 15. The authors made TCR beta cDNA from around 500 ng total RNA with a constant-region primer. Generation of the TCR beta libraries relied on three nested multiplex PCR rounds using slightly modified ARM-PCR. The study ran its first two PCR rounds for approximately 10 cycles each, using TRBV1-TRBV30 forward primers and a C-beta reverse primer. TCRdb re-called the multiplex PCR reads through MiXCR, storing one row per CDR3 protein. The repertoire holds 70,000 to 95,000 distinct CDR3 sequences, with approximately 70% as singletons. Co-extracting RNA and DNA was done with roughly 17-31 mg of unsorted bulk tissue as input.

The sample was liver tumor tissue from sampling region 4. Subset indicated: tumor region T4, right-lateral pole. This receptor was identified in a middle-aged man with primary liver carcinoma and hepatitis B virus infection. The gene calls are TRBV7-2 and TRBJ2-7; the match to TRBD2 covers 10 bases. CDR3: CASSPQPTTSGFAYEQYF. DNA of the CDR3: TGTGCCAGCAGCCCACAACCGACGACTAGCGGGTTTGCCTACGAGCAGTACTTC. The full variable domain, its missing parts supplied by reference TRBV7-2 and TRBJ2-7, is GAGVSQSPSNKVTEKGKDVELRCDPISGHTALYWYRQSLGQGLEFLIYFQGNSAPDKSGLPSDRFSAERTGGSVSTLTIQRTQQEDSAVYLCASSPQPTTSGFAYEQYFGPGTRLTVT.